Listed below are T cell receptor beta chains from one sample, sequenced in a study of cytomegalovirus exposure and HLA in healthy donors. Measured with immunoSEQ multiplex PCR; TCRdb has only the in-frame clones, and not every one. The repertoire holds some 150,000 clones, with 75% to 85% as singletons. The sample comprised PBMCs. The receptors originated from a woman under 30 in good health and CMV-seropositive. Both conserved end residues are part of each CDR3. The D gene is left open where the match is weak. The size field is filled for only some rows; it gives once, few, many or a size class.

- | - | TRBJ1-3 | TRBV27 | TGTGCCAGCAGTCCGACAGGAGTAGATGGAAACACCATATATTTT | CASSPTGVDGNTIYF
few | - | TRBJ1-6 | TRBV7-9 | TGTGCCAGCAGCTTATCACCAGGACAGAAGAATTCACCCCTCCACTTT | CASSLSPGQKNSPLHF
- | TRBD2 | TRBJ2-3 | TRBV5-1 | TGCGCCAGCAGCTTCACGGCGGGGGGTCCAGATACGCAGTATTTT | CASSFTAGGPDTQYF
- | TRBD1 | TRBJ2-3 | TRBV27 | TGTGCCAGCAGTTTAGAGGGGGCGAGCACAGATACGCAGTATTTT | CASSLEGASTDTQYF
- | TRBD1 | TRBJ1-3 | TRBV18 | TGTGCCAGCTCACCACTACAGGGGCCTGGAAACACCATATATTTT | CASSPLQGPGNTIYF
- | - | TRBJ2-2 | TRBV5-6 | TGTGCCAGCAGCTTCGACAGGTCGAACACCGGGGAGCTGTTTTTT | CASSFDRSNTGELFF
- | - | TRBJ1-4 | TRBV28 | TGTGCCAGCAGTTACTCCCTGACCGGATCGGTAGGAGGAAAACTGTTTTTT | CASSYSLTGSVGGKLFF
- | - | TRBJ2-7 | TRBV19 | TGTGCCAGTAGTATCAGCGGGCAGTCCTACGAGCAGTACTTC | CASSISGQSYEQYF
- | TRBD2 | TRBJ2-1 | TRBV9 | TGTGCCAGCAGCGCCCGGGACTACTATAATGAGCAGTTCTTC | CASSARDYYNEQFF
- | TRBD2 | TRBJ2-3 | TRBV19 | TGTGCCAGTAGGCAGCGGGGGAACACAGATACGCAGTATTTT | CASRQRGNTDTQYF
- | - | TRBJ1-4 | TRBV7-9 | TGTGCCAGCAGCTTAACAGGGAATGAAAAACTGTTTTTT | CASSLTGNEKLFF
few | TRBD1 | TRBJ1-1 | TRBV19 | TGTGCCAGTAGTATATGGGCAGGGGGTGGAACTGAAGCTTTCTTT | CASSIWAGGGTEAFF
- | TRBD2 | TRBJ2-1 | TRBV7-6 | TGTGCCAGCAGTCGTCAGGCCAGCGGGGGAAATGAGCAGTTCTTC | CASSRQASGGNEQFF
- | - | TRBJ2-5 | TRBV4-1 | TGCGCCAGCAGCCAGACCGGGACATCCGAGACCCAGTACTTC | CASSQTGTSETQYF
- | TRBD1 | TRBJ1-2 | TRBV5-1 | TGCGCCAGCAGCTTGGCCGGACAGGGAAGCTATGGCTACACCTTC | CASSLAGQGSYGYTF
- | TRBD1 | TRBJ2-3 | TRBV27 | TGTGCCAGCAGTTTAGGACAGGGCACAGATACGCAGTATTTT | CASSLGQGTDTQYF
- | - | TRBJ2-2 | TRBV28 | TGTGCCAGCAGTTTAGCCGCGAGGGCTTACACCGGGGAGCTGTTTTTT | CASSLAARAYTGELFF
- | - | TRBJ1-1 | TRBV7-2 | TGTGCCAGCAGCTTAACCCCGGGTTGGAACACTGAAGCTTTCTTT | CASSLTPGWNTEAFF
- | TRBD1 | TRBJ2-5 | TRBV19 | TGTGCCAGTAGTAGGACAGGGCTGGGAGAGACCCAGTACTTC | CASSRTGLGETQYF
- | - | TRBJ1-2 | TRBV6-6 | TGTGCCAGCAGTTACGGGGACGGGGGTGGCTACACCTTC | CASSYGDGGGYTF
few | - | TRBJ2-1 | TRBV5-4 | TGTGCCAGCAGCCCCATCGGAGTTGAGCAGTTCTTC | CASSPIGVEQFF
- | TRBD2 | TRBJ2-2 | TRBV11-2 | TGTGCCAGCAGCAGAGGACTAGCGGACCCGAGAGTAGCCGGGGAGCTGTTTTTT | CASSRGLADPRVAGELFF
- | - | TRBJ2-1 | TRBV10-1 | TGCGCCAGCAGTGTCCAAGCAAGTGAGCAGTTCTTC | CASSVQASEQFF
- | TRBD2 | TRBJ2-7 | TRBV11-2 | TGTGCCAGCAGCTCAGGACTAGCGGAAATCTCCTACGAGCAGTACTTC | CASSSGLAEISYEQYF
- | - | TRBJ1-2 | TRBV6-1 | TGTGCCAGCAGTCCGACAGAAAACTATGGCTACACCTTC | CASSPTENYGYTF
- | - | TRBJ2-3 | TRBV7-3 | TGTGCCAGCAGCTTAATTCGGTCAGATACGCAGTATTTT | CASSLIRSDTQYF
- | TRBD1 | TRBJ2-4 | TRBV2 | TGTGCCAGCGTTTGCAGGGGGCGGTTTTGTGCCAAAAACATTCAGTACTTC | CASVCRGRFCAKNIQYF